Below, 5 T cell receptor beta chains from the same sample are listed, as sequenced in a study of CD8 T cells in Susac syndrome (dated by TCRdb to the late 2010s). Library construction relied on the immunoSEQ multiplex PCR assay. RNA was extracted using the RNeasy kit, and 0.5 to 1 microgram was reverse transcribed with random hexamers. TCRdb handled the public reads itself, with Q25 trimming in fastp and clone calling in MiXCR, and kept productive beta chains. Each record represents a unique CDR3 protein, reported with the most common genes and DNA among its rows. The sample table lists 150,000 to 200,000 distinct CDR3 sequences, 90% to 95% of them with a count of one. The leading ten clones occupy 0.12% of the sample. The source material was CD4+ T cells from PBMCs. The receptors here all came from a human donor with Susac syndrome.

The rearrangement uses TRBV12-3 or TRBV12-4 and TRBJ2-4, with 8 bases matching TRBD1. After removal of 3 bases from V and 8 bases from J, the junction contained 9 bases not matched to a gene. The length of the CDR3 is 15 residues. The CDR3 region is CASSFRQGPKDIQYF. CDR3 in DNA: TGTGCCAGCAGTTTTAGACAGGGGCCAAAGGACATTCAGTACTTC.

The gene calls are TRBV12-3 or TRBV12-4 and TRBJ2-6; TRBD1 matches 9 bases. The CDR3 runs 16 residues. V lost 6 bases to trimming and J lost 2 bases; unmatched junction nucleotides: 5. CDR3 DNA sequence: TGTGCCAGCAGGCTAACAGGGGGCGCTGGGGCCAACGTCCTGACTTTC. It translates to CASRLTGGAGANVLTF.

The CDR3 coding sequence is TGCAGTGCTCTCCGGGACAGTCTTAGCAATCAGCCCCAGCATTTT. It yields the protein CSALRDSLSNQPQHF. This sequence joins TRBV20-1 and TRBJ1-5, with 7 bases fitting TRBD1. In germline, CDR1 is DFQATT, CDR2 SNEGSKA (reference sequence). V trimming: 5 bases; J trimming: 0 bases; junction bases outside the gene matches: 7. This CDR3 has 15 amino acids.

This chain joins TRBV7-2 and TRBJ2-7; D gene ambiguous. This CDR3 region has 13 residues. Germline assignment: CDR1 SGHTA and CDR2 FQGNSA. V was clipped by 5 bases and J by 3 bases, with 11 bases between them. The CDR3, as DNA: TGTGCCAGCAGCGTGGACCGGTACTACGAGCAGTACTTC. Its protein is CASSVDRYYEQYF.

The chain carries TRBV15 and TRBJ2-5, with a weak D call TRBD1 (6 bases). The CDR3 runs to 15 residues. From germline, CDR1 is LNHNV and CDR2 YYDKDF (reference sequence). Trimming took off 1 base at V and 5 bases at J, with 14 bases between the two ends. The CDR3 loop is CATSRVGAGEETQYF. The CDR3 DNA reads TGTGCCACCAGCAGAGTAGGCGCAGGGGAGGAGACCCAGTACTTC.